The TCR beta chain described here comes from a study of blood T cell repertoires in COVID-19. Across the study: COVID-19 samples collected from the United States, Italy and Spain covered acute and convalescent phases. In each case, the material was cDNA or gDNA derived from T cells, B-cell-depleted T cells, or PBMCs.

CDR3 length equals 17 residues. Germline CDR1 is MNHEY and CDR2 is SMNVEV (reference sequence). V lost 6 bases, J lost 4 bases, and 22 bases lay in between. In the original workflow: Estimated nucleated cell counts came from reference gene primer amplification. Assay: immunoSEQ multiplex PCR; the TCRdb copy retains only in-frame clones and omits some. Clone size and the V and J calls come from that table; the DNA yielded D and trimming. The table shows fewer than 600,000 clones, with 75% to 90% occurring only once. Seattle patient enrollment occurred during active infection, with longitudinal follow-up thereafter.

The clonotype comes from a man aged 18 to 29 with COVID-19, enrolled during active disease. V and J are TRBV27 and TRBJ1-3; possibly TRBD1 for D (5 bases). The sequenced sample consisted of peripheral blood. DNA of the CDR3: TGTGCCAGCAGCAACATTAGGGACCTAGCGGACGGAAACACCATATATTTT. Translated, it gives CASSNIRDLADGNTIYF.